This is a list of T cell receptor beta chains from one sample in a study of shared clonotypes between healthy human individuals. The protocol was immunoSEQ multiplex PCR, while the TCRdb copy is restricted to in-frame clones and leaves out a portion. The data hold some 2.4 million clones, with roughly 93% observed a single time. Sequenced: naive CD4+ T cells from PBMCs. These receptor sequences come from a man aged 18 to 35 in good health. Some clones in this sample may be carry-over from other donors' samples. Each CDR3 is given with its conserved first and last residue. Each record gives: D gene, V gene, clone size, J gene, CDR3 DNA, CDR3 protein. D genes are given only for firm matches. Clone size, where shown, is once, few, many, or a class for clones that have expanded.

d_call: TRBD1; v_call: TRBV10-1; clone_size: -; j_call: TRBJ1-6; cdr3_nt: TGCGCCAGCCCACCCGGGGGACAGGGTTTGTCACCCCTCCACTTT; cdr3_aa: CASPPGGQGLSPLHF
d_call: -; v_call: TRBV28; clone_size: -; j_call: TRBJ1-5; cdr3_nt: TGTGCCAGCAGTCCGGACTCGAATCAGCCCCAGCATTTT; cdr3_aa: CASSPDSNQPQHF
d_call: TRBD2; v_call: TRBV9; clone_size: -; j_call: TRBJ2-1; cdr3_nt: TGTGCCAGCAGCGTAGAGGCCGGGACTAGCGGGTCCAATGAGCAGTTCTTC; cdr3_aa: CASSVEAGTSGSNEQFF
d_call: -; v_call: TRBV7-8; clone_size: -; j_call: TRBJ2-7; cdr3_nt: TGTGCCAGCAGGTTCTCAGGGTCCTACGAGCAGTACTTC; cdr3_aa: CASRFSGSYEQYF
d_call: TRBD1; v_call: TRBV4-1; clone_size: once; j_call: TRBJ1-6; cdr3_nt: TGCGCCAGCAGCCAAGCCTCGGGACAGGGGCCCGCTTCACCCCTCCACTTT; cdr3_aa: CASSQASGQGPASPLHF
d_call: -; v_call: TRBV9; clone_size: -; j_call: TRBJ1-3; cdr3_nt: TGTGCCAGCAGCGTAGGTTGGGGAAACACCATATATTTT; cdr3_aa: CASSVGWGNTIYF
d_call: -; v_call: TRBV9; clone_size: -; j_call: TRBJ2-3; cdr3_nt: TGTGCCAGCAGCGTGGCGCCGAGCACAGATACGCAGTATTTT; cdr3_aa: CASSVAPSTDTQYF
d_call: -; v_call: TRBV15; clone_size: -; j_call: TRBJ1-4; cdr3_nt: TGTGCCACCAGCAGAGACCCTCGGAATGAAAAACTGTTTTTT; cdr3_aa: CATSRDPRNEKLFF
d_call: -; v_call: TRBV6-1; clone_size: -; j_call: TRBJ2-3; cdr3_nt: TGTGCCAGCAGTGAAGGAAGGCATACGCAGTATTTT; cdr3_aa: CASSEGRHTQYF
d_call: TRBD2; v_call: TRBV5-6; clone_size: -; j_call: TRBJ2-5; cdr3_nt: TGTGCCAGCAGCTCTCTGCGGGAGGGGGAGACCCAGTACTTC; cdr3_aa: CASSSLREGETQYF
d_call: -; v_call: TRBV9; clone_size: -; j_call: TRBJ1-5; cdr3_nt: TGTGCCAGCAGCAATACAGGGCAAGGACAGCCCCAGCATTTT; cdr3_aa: CASSNTGQGQPQHF
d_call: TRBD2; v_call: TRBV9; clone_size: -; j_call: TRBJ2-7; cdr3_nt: TGTGCCAGCAGCCCCCAACTAGCGGGAAGGTACGAGCAGTACTTC; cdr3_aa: CASSPQLAGRYEQYF
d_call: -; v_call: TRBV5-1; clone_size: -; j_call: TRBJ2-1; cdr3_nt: TGCGCCAGCGCCGCCGGGACACGAAAAAATGAGCAGTTCTTC; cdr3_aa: CASAAGTRKNEQFF
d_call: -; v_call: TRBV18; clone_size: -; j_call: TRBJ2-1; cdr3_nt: TGTGCCAGCTCACCTATCCTTAGCGACCTCTCCTACAATGAGCAGTTCTTC; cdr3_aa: CASSPILSDLSYNEQFF
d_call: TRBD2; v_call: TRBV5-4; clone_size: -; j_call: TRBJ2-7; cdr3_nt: TGTGCCAGCAGCTATATAGCGGGAGGACCCTACGAGCAGTACTTC; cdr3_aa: CASSYIAGGPYEQYF
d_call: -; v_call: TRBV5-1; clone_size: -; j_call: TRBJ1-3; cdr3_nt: TGCGCCAGCAGTTTACTGGGACCGCACTCTGGGGACACCATATATTTT; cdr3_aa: CASSLLGPHSGDTIYF
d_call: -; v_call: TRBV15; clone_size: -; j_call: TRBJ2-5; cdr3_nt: TGTGCCACCAGCAGGGGACCACAAGAGACCCAGTACTTC; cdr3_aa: CATSRGPQETQYF
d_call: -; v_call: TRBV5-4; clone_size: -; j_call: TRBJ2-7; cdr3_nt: TGTGCCAGCAGCTTGGCCGGCACTTACGGGCAGTACTTC; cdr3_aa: CASSLAGTYGQYF
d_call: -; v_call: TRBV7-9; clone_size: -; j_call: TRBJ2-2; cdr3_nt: TGTGCCAGCAGCTTAATGTTAGCGTGGGGGACTGTCAACACCGGGGAGCTGTTTTTT; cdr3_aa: CASSLMLAWGTVNTGELFF
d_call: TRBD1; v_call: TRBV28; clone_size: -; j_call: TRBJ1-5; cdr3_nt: TGTGCCAGCAGTGGAGGACAGGGCAGTTGGGGCAGTCAGCCCCAGCATTTT; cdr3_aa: CASSGGQGSWGSQPQHF
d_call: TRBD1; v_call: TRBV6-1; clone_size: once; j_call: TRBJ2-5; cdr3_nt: TGTGCCAGCAGTGAGGTTCGGACAGGGGGCCGTTCGGAGACCCAGTACTTC; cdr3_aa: CASSEVRTGGRSETQYF
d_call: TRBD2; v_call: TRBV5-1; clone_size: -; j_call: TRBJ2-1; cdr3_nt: TGCGCCAGCAGCCCGCCAGGACTAGCCACCTACAATGAGCAGTTCTTC; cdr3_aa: CASSPPGLATYNEQFF
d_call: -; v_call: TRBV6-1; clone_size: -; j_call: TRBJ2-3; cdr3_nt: TGTGCCAGCAGTGAGAGTTTTTCCAGGGGAGATACGCAGTATTTT; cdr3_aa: CASSESFSRGDTQYF
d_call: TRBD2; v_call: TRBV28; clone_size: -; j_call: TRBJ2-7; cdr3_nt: TGTGCCAGCAAGGGGCAGCGGGGCTACCTTTCTTACGAGCAGTACTTC; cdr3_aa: CASKGQRGYLSYEQYF
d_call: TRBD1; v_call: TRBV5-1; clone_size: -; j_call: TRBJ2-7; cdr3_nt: TGCGCCAGCAGCCAAACCGGGACAGGGACCTACGAGCAGTACTTC; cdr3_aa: CASSQTGTGTYEQYF
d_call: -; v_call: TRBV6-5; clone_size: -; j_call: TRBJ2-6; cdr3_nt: TGTGCCAGCGGCCGCAGGGTCCCCGGGGCCAACGTCCTGACTTTC; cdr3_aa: CASGRRVPGANVLTF
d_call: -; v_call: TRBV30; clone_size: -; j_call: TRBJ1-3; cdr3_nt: TGTGCCTGGAGTGGGGCGGTTTCTGGAAACACCATATATTTT; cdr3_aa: CAWSGAVSGNTIYF
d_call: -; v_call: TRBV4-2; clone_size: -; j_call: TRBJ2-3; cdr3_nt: TGTGCCAGCAGCCTCCGTATTGGGGCTTCAGATACGCAGTATTTT; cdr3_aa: CASSLRIGASDTQYF
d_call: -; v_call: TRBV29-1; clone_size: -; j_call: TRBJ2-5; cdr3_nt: TGCAGCGTTGAGCTAGCAGGAGAAACCCAGTACTTC; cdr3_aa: CSVELAGETQYF
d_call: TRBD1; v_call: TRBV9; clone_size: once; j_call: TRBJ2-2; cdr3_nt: TGTGCCAGCAGCCTGAGCCCGACAGGGGGCGGCACCGGGGAGCTGTTTTTT; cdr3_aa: CASSLSPTGGGTGELFF
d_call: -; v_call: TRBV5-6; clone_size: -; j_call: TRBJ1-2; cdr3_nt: TGTGCCAGCAGCTTGGTCGGGGGGCAAGGCTACACCTTC; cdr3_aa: CASSLVGGQGYTF
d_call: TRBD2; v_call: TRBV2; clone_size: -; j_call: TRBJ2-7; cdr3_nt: TGTGCCAGCAGTACTAGCGGAACCTACGAGCAGTACTTC; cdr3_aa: CASSTSGTYEQYF
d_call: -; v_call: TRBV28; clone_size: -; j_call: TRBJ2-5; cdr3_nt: TGTGCCAGCAGCCAGTTACGGGAACCTCAAGAGACCCAGTACTTC; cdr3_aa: CASSQLREPQETQYF
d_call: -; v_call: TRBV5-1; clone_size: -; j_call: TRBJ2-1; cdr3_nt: TGCGCCAGCAGCTTGGGCCGGACCCTCAATGAGCAGTTCTTC; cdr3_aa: CASSLGRTLNEQFF
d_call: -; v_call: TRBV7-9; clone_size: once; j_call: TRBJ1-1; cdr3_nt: TGTGCCAGCAGCCCTACAGGGTCAAATTGGGGCATCATGAACACTGAAGCTTTCTTT; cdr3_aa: CASSPTGSNWGIMNTEAFF
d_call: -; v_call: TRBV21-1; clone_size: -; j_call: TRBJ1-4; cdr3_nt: TGTGCCAGCAGCCCACGCGGGAGAGACCCAACTAATGAAAAACTGTTTTTT; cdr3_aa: CASSPRGRDPTNEKLFF
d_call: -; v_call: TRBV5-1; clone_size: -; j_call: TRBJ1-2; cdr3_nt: TGCGCCAGCAGCTTGGGGGGGCAAACCCCTTATAGCTATGGCTACACCTTC; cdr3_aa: CASSLGGQTPYSYGYTF
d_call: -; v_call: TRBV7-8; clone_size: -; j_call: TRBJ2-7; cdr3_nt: TGTGCCAGCAGCCCCCTCGGGAGAAGCTTATACGAGCAGTACTTC; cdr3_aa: CASSPLGRSLYEQYF
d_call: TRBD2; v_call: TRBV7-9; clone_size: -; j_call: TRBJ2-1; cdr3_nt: TGTGCCAGCATCACGGGACTAGCGGGAGGTCGAACCTACAATGAGCAGTTCTTC; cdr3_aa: CASITGLAGGRTYNEQFF
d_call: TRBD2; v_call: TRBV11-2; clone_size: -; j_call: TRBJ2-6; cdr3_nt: TGTGCCAGCAGCTCCCGGGTAGCGGGACTCTCTGGGGCCAACGTCCTGACTTTC; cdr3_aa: CASSSRVAGLSGANVLTF
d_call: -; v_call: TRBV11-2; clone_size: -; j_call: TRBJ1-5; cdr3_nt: TGTGCCAGCAGCTTAGGCCCCACAGGGCCCCAGCATTTT; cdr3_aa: CASSLGPTGPQHF
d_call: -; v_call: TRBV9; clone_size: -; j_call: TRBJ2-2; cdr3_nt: TGTGCCAGCAGCGTATCAAGTTCTTCCCCCGGGGAGCTGTTTTTT; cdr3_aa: CASSVSSSSPGELFF
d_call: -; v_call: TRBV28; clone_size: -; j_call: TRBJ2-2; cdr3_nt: TGTGCCAGCAGTCCAGAGAACACCGGGGAGCTGTTTTTT; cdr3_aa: CASSPENTGELFF
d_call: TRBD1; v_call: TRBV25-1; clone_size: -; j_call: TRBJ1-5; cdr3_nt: TGTGCCAGCAGCTCTCGACAGGGTGGCAATCAGCCCCAGCATTTT; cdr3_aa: CASSSRQGGNQPQHF
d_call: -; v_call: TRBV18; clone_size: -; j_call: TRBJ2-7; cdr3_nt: TGTGCCAGCTCACCGGCGAAGTCGTACGAGCAGTACTTC; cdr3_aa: CASSPAKSYEQYF
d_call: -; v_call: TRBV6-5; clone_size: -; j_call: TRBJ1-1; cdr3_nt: TGTGCCAGCCGAGTACAGGGCGAAGGAAAAACTTTCTTT; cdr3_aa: CASRVQGEGKTFF
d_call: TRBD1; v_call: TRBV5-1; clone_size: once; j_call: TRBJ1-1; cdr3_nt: TGCGCCAGCAGCTACGGAATCACGGGACAGAATGAAGCTTTCTTT; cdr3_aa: CASSYGITGQNEAFF
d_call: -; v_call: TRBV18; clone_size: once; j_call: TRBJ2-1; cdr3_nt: TGTGCCAGCTCACCACCGTCGCGGGATTGGGGCAATGAGCAGTTCTTC; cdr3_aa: CASSPPSRDWGNEQFF
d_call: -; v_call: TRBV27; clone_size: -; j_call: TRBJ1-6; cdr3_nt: TGTGCCAGCAGTTTCGTATGGAATTCACCCCTCCACTTT; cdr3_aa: CASSFVWNSPLHF
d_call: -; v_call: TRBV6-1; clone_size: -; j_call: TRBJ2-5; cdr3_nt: TGTGCCAGCAGTGAAGCCGGAGAGACCCAGTACTTC; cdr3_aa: CASSEAGETQYF
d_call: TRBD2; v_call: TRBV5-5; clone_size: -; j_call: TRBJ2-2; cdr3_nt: TGTGCCAGCAGCCTGGGAGGGCTAGCGGGAGGCCTTGGCGGGGAGCTGTTTTTT; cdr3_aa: CASSLGGLAGGLGGELFF
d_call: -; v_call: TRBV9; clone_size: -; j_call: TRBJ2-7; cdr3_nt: TGTGCCAGCAGCGTATCAGGGGGAGGGCCCAGGGAGCAGTACTTC; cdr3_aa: CASSVSGGGPREQYF
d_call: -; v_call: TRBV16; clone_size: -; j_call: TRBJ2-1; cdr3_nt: TGTGCCAGCAGCCACTTCGACAGTCTATACAATGAGCAGTTCTTC; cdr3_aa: CASSHFDSLYNEQFF
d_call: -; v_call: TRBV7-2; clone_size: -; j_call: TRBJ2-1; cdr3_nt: TGTGCCAGCAGCTGGACCCGGGACACTTACAATGAGCAGTTCTTC; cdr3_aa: CASSWTRDTYNEQFF
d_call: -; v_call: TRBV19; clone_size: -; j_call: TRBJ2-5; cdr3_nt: TGTGCCAGTATGAACCCCGGACCCCTCCAAGAGACCCAGTACTTC; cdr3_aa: CASMNPGPLQETQYF
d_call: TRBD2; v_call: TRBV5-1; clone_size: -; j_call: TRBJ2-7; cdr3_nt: TGCGCCAGCAGCTTACGGTTCGGGACTAGCTACGAGCAGTACTTC; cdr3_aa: CASSLRFGTSYEQYF
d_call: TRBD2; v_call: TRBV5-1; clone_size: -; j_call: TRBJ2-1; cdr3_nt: TGCGCCAGCAGCTTCCTCGCGGGAGAGGCGAATGAGCAGTTCTTC; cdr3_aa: CASSFLAGEANEQFF
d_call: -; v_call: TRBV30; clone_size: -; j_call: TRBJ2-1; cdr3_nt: TGTGCCTGGAGTGTTGGTTTATCCTACAATGAGCAGTTCTTC; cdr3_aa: CAWSVGLSYNEQFF
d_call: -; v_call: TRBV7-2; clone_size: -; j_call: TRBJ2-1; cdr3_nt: TGTGCCAGCAGCTTAGCGCACAGAAACAATGAGCAGTTCTTC; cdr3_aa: CASSLAHRNNEQFF
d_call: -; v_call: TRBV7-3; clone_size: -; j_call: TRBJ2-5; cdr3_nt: TGTGCCAGCAGCCCAGGACGGGGGAAAGGCGAGACCCAGTACTTC; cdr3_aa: CASSPGRGKGETQYF